The 17 T cell receptor beta chains presented below share a single source sample, sequenced in a study of T-cell memory formation after mild COVID-19. TCRdb ran MiXCR on the 5' RACE reads and lists one entry per CDR3 protein. The table records around 200,000 distinct CDR3 sequences, approximately 10% of them present only once. Source material: PBMCs or a T cell subset sorted from them (not recorded which). The receptors stem from a man aged 18 to 29 who had mild COVID-19 (a few samples of this study predate the infection). Cell type and time point are not known.

The rearrangement joins TRBV12-3 or TRBV12-4 to TRBJ2-2, with 13 bases fitting TRBD2. Trimming removed 4 bases from V and 3 bases from J; junction bases left unmatched: 14. The length of the CDR3 is 20 residues. The CDR3 is CASSSQYRGLAGRYTGELFF. The CDR3 DNA sequence: TGTGCCAGCAGTTCGCAATACAGGGGACTAGCGGGGAGGTACACCGGGGAGCTGTTTTTT.

This sequence joins TRBV6-5 and TRBJ1-2; D uncertain. This CDR3 is 13 amino acids long. Trimming stripped 5 bases from V and 5 bases from J, with 12 bases between. Germline-derived CDR1 and CDR2 are MNHEY and SVGAGI. The CDR3 spells CASSTTMTYGYTF. DNA of the CDR3: TGTGCCAGCAGTACGACGATGACTTATGGCTACACCTTC.

A few counts support this clonotype. This rearrangement joins TRBV20-1 to TRBJ2-1; D could derive from TRBD1 or TRBD2 (6 bases each). Trimming pared 0 bases from V and 6 bases from J, leaving 12 bases between. The germline CDR1 and CDR2 sequences are DFQATT and SNEGSKA (reference sequence). The CDR3 extends over 14 amino acids. CDR3 protein: CSAREVGGSNEQFF. For the CDR3, the DNA is TGCAGTGCTAGAGAGGTAGGGGGGAGCAATGAGCAGTTCTTC.

This clonotype has a handful of counts. The chain joins TRBV28 to TRBJ1-1; the D gene is possibly TRBD1 (5 bases). The V and J ends lost 3 bases and 7 bases respectively, with 12 bases between them. The CDR3 consists of 13 residues. CDR1 MDHEN and CDR2 SYDVKM come from the germline V gene. In DNA form, the CDR3 reads TGTGCCAGCAGTTTTACAGGACCCCATGAAGCTTTCTTT. Translation: CASSFTGPHEAFF.

This clonotype has just a few counts. V is TRBV5-1 and J is TRBJ2-3, with D hard to call. Germline V lookup: CDR1 SGHRS, CDR2 YFSETQ. Trimming stripped 3 bases from V and 2 bases from J, with 7 bases between. There are 13 residues in the CDR3. In DNA form, the CDR3 reads TGCGCCAGCAGCTCACAACCCACAGATACGCAGTATTTT. Protein product: CASSSQPTDTQYF.

The chain links TRBV10-3 to TRBJ2-1, with D unclear. The CDR3 extends over 12 amino acids. The germline gives CDR1 ENHRY, CDR2 SYGVKD. V lost 6 bases to trimming and J lost 4 bases, with 7 bases between them. Here the CDR3 DNA reads TGTGCCATCAGCGCCGAGTACAATGAGCAGTTCTTC. Protein: CAISAEYNEQFF.

CDR3 DNA: TGTGCCAGCAGTTTGAGTGGAGGCTACACCTTC. Amino acids: CASSLSGGYTF. This chain uses TRBV12-3 or TRBV12-4 with TRBJ1-2, with D unresolved. The CDR3 length is 11 residues. V was cut by 3 bases and J by 8 bases, with 7 bases left in between.

This clonotype was counted between two and nine times. V and J are TRBV6-6 and TRBJ2-7; 8 positions match TRBD1. Looked up from germline, CDR1 is MNHNY and CDR2 is SVGAGI (reference sequence). This CDR3 spans 14 amino acids. With V trimmed by 6 bases and J by 5 bases, 9 bases remained unmatched. CDR3 residues: CASRDTDRANEQYV. The DNA of the CDR3 is TGTGCCAGCAGGGACACGGACAGGGCCAACGAGCAGTACGTC.

The chain has TRBV6-6 and TRBJ2-7, with D possibly TRBD2 on 5 matching bases. The CDR3 is 13 residues long. Germline V gene data show CDR1 as MNHNY and CDR2 as SVGAGI (reference sequence). Deletions cut 7 bases from V and 6 bases from J, with 16 bases between. The CDR3 nucleotides read TGTGCCAGCAAAAGAGGGCCTTCAGGCGAGCAGTACTTC. It translates to CASKRGPSGEQYF.

This clonotype turned up a few times. The rearrangement joins TRBV12-3 or TRBV12-4 to TRBJ1-4, with 8 nucleotides matching TRBD1. The CDR3 contains 14 residues. V was pared by 6 bases and J by 7 bases, with 7 bases of the junction left unmatched. CDR3 in amino acids: CASRGTGSREKLFF. CDR3 in DNA: TGTGCCAGCAGGGGGACAGGAAGCCGTGAAAAACTGTTTTTT.

There are many counts of this clonotype. Compared with germline, one end of the junction differs, possibly owing to a read error. J is TRBJ1-6 and V is TRBV7-8; D is possibly TRBD1 (5 bases). The germline gives CDR1 SGHVS, CDR2 FQNEAQ. CDR3 length equals 16 residues. The CDR3 DNA reads as TGTGCCAGCAGCTTACAGGGCGGCTCCTCTAATTCACCCCTCCACTTT. Amino acids: CASSLQGGSSNSPLHF.

V is TRBV19 and J is TRBJ2-1, with TRBD2 matching over 8 bases. Germline values: CDR1 LNHDA, CDR2 SQIVND (reference sequence). The length of the CDR3 is 14 residues. Trimming cost V 1 base and J 10 bases; bases outside gene matches: 6. The CDR3 region has the DNA TGTGCCAGTAGTATAGGGGGTAGCGGGGAAGAGCAGTTCTTC. Encoded protein: CASSIGGSGEEQFF. The complete variable domain, with remaining parts taken from reference TRBV19 and TRBJ2-1, reads DGGITQSPKYLFRKEGQNVTLSCEQNLNHDAMYWYRQDPGQGLRLIYYSQIVNDFQKGDIAEGYSVSREKKESFPLTVTSAQKNPTAFYLCASSIGGSGEEQFFGPGTRLTVL.

In its sample, this clonotype was seen a few times. This sequence joins TRBV7-8 and TRBJ1-3; D unclear. V lost 1 base, J lost 3 bases, and 7 bases lay in between. Looked up from germline, CDR1 is SGHVS and CDR2 is FQNEAQ. The CDR3 has 14 residues. The CDR3 DNA follows: TGTGCCAGCAGCTTAGTGGGTGTTGGAAACACCATATATTTT. Translated: CASSLVGVGNTIYF. Full variable domain (rest looked up from reference TRBV7-8 and TRBJ1-3): GAGVSQSPRYKVAKRGQDVALRCDPISGHVSLFWYQQALGQGPEFLTYFQNEAQLDKSGLPSDRFFAERPEGSVSTLKIQRTQQEDSAVYLCASSLVGVGNTIYFGEGSWLTVV.

This clonotype was seen only a few times. The chain is built from TRBV12-3 or TRBV12-4 and TRBJ2-7; no definite D call. CDR3 length: 11 residues. Between the trimmed V and J ends, which lost 1 base and 8 bases, there was a span of 6 bases. As DNA, the CDR3 is TGTGCCAGCAGTTTAGGATCCCAGCAGTACTTC. The encoded protein is CASSLGSQQYF.

The rearrangement uses TRBV10-3 and TRBJ2-7, with unresolved D. The CDR3 totals 14 residues. The V end lost 0 bases, the J end lost 3 bases, and 9 bases lay between the germline ends. Per germline, CDR1 ENHRY and CDR2 SYGVKD. This CDR3 reads CAISESGSIYEQYF. The CDR3 bases are TGTGCCATCAGTGAGTCGGGCTCGATCTACGAGCAGTACTTC.

This clonotype was picked up a small number of times. The rearrangement links TRBV20-1 to TRBJ2-2, with D hard to call. CDR3 length: 12 residues. Per germline, CDR1 DFQATT and CDR2 SNEGSKA (reference sequence). Between the trimmed V and J ends, which lost 5 bases and 4 bases, there was a span of 8 bases. For the CDR3, the DNA is TGCAGTGCTCAGATAACCACCGGGGAGCTGTTTTTT. The encoded protein is CSAQITTGELFF.

This chain uses TRBV2 with TRBJ2-7; maybe TRBD1 (5 bases). This CDR3 spans 12 amino acids. CDR1 and CDR2 (germline): SNHLY, FYNNEI. The V end lost 6 bases, the J end lost 4 bases, and 10 bases lay between the germline ends. DNA of the CDR3: TGTGCCAGCAGCACTGACAGTTACGAGCAGTACGTC. Its translation: CASSTDSYEQYV.